The 6 T cell receptor beta chains reported below all come from one sample, sequenced in a study of control samples from healthy donors and cancer patients (dated by TCRdb to about 2020). The receptor library was made with the immunoSEQ multiplex PCR assay. Here the immuneACCESS table is served through TCRdb, limited to in-frame sequences with V and J called. Missing clones are a known gap in these copies; in checked studies unresolved V genes cover under half, and the rest lacks a known reason. In this sample the table shows approximately 50,000 clones, roughly 86% of which occur a single time. The ten top clones hold about 13% of the sample. Sequencing input: PBMCs. Receptors were obtained from a woman aged 55-70 years with lung cancer.

The gene calls are TRBV3-1 (or the pseudogene TRBV3-2) and TRBJ1-1; D is uncertain. Germline loops: CDR1 LGHDT, CDR2 YNNKEL (reference sequence). The V and J ends lost 2 bases and 3 bases respectively, with 4 bases between them. This CDR3 is 12 amino acids long. CDR3 amino acids: CASSQRDTEAFF. DNA for the CDR3: TGTGCCAGCAGCCAACGGGACACTGAAGCTTTCTTT.

CDR3 bases: TGCGCCAGCAGCTTGGCATCTAATACGCAGTATTTT. Translation gives CASSLASNTQYF. The chain couples TRBV5-1 to TRBJ2-3; D gene unclear. The V gene lost 0 bases and the J gene lost 7 bases, with 6 bases spanning the gap. This CDR3 region has 12 residues. From germline, CDR1 is SGHRS and CDR2 YFSETQ.

This rearrangement joins TRBV11-2 to TRBJ2-1; D ambiguous. Trimming pared 5 bases from V and 0 bases from J, leaving 11 bases between. The germline CDR1 and CDR2 sequences are SGHAT and FQNNGV. This CDR3 has 15 residues. CDR3 sequence: CASSTTRSSYNEQFF. DNA for the CDR3: TGTGCCAGCAGCACGACCAGGAGCTCCTACAATGAGCAGTTCTTC.

The J gene is TRBJ1-2, the V gene TRBV7-9; D is perhaps TRBD1 (5 bases). Germline CDR1 and CDR2: SEHNR and FQNEAQ (reference sequence). Trimming stripped 8 bases from V and 5 bases from J, with 15 bases between. The CDR3 has 13 residues. The CDR3 reads CASAETVTYGYTF. CDR3 nucleotide sequence: TGTGCCAGCGCGGAGACAGTAACATATGGCTACACCTTC.

This clone has just one count. This chain uses TRBV28 with TRBJ2-7; TRBD2 might be the D (5 bases). In germline, CDR1 is MDHEN, CDR2 SYDVKM. V lost 1 base and J 4 bases, leaving 8 bases between the germline ends. This CDR3 has 13 residues. The CDR3 sequence: CASSLFGVYEQYF. The CDR3 region has the DNA TGTGCCAGCAGTTTATTCGGGGTGTACGAGCAGTACTTC.

J is TRBJ2-3 and V is TRBV5-6, with 8 bases that match TRBD2. CDR3 length: 15 residues. The V segment lost 3 bases and the J segment 1 base; nucleotides outside the gene matches: 4. CDR1 is SGHDT, CDR2 YYEEEE, per germline. CDR3 nucleotides: TGTGCCAGCAGCTCCCCGGGACTAGGCACAGATACGCAGTATTTT. This sequence encodes CASSSPGLGTDTQYF.